This TCR beta chain was recovered during a study of technical replicates of blood from several donors. Some clones are missing from TCRdb's copy, which holds only in-frame ones; the method was immunoSEQ multiplex PCR. The table has around 84,000 clones, 97% seen once. Looked up from germline, CDR1 is SGHTS and CDR2 is YDEGEE. V gave up 0 bases and J gave up 2 bases, with 5 bases separating them. CDR3 length equals 13 residues. This chain links TRBV5-8 with TRBJ2-5, with D unclear. Sequenced sample: T cells isolated from PBMCs. This TCR derives from a human donor in good health. This CDR3 is CASSLVLQETQYF. The DNA of the CDR3 is TGTGCCAGCAGCTTGGTTCTGCAAGAGACCCAGTACTTC.